This T cell receptor beta chain was identified during a study of OX40 agonist ivuxolimab in advanced cancers. General study findings and limits: The authors also found low normalized T-cell clonal expansion in some nonresponders.

Libraries were prepared by immunoSEQ multiplex PCR; TCRdb keeps only in-frame clonotypes and omits some of them. Of 55,000 to 65,000 clones listed, about 85% are singletons. Worth noting for this clone: The antigen is not known.

Between the trimmed V and J ends, which lost 1 base and 15 bases, there was a span of 9 bases. The CDR3 contains 11 residues. The germline gives CDR1 MNHNS, CDR2 SASEGT. The chain combines TRBV6-1 with TRBJ1-4; no definite D call. The specimen comprised CD4+ or CD8+ T cells sorted from blood, sampled in a trial of the OX40 agonist ivuxolimab. The receptor was derived from an adult with an advanced solid tumor such as melanoma, head and neck, liver or kidney cancer. DNA for the CDR3: TGTGCCAGCAGTGAAGGACTGGGGATGTTTTTT. Its protein is CASSEGLGMFF.